This section outlines one T cell receptor (beta chain) sequence together with its context. Its antigen is not identified. TCRdb reprocessed the 5' RACE reads via MiXCR and lists one record per CDR3 protein. The table records about 150,000 distinct CDR3 sequences, 25% to 35% of them present only once. The sample comes from a study of CD8 T cells in ankylosing spondylitis. The V and J ends lost 2 bases and 1 base respectively, with 9 bases between them. Germline V gene data show CDR1 as MNHEY and CDR2 as SVGEGT. The CDR3 length is 15 residues. Study-level findings and limits: Disease-associated clonotypes exhibited CD8+ identity and were relatively infrequent in peripheral blood. Significant enrichment of disease-linked clones was reported in matched ankylosing spondylitis synovial fluid. A TCR beta motif of roughly eight highly homologous variants appeared characteristic of ankylosing spondylitis blood.

V and J are TRBV6-2 or TRBV6-3 and TRBJ1-5, with D maybe TRBD1 (5 bases). The specimen was synovial fluid, either unsorted or a sorted T cell fraction (not recorded which). The clonotype comes from a male donor with ankylosing spondylitis. For the CDR3, the DNA is TGTGCCAGCAGTTACCCCCGGGACAGCAATCAGCCCCAGCATTTT. It yields the protein CASSYPRDSNQPQHF.